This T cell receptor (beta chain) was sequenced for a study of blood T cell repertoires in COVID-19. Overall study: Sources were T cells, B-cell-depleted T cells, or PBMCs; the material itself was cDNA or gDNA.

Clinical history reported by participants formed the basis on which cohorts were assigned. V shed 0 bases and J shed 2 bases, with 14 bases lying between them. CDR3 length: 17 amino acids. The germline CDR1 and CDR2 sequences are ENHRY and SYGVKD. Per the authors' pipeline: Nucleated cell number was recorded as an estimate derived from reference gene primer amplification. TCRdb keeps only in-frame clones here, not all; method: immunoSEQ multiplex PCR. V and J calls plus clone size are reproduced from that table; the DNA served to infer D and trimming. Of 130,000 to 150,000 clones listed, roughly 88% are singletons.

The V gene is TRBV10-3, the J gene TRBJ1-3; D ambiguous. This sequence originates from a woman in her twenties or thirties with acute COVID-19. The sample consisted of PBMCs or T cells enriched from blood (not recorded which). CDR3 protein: CAISESKLGEPGNTIYF. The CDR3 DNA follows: TGTGCCATCAGTGAGTCGAAACTCGGGGAACCTGGAAACACCATATATTTT.